A single sample gave rise to the 24 T cell receptor beta chains below, sequenced in a study of early T cells in non-severe SARS-CoV-2 infection. Each CDR3 protein gets one entry after TCRdb re-called the 5' RACE reads with MiXCR. Of 57,000 or so distinct CDR3 sequences listed, 5.6% were seen once; the top ten hold 6.8%. Sequencing used whole blood. The receptors were gathered from an adult who was a healthcare worker with PCR-confirmed SARS-CoV-2 infection or an uninfected control (not recorded which).

This clonotype showed up many times. In DNA form, the CDR3 reads TGCAGTGCTAGAGATGCCCCCACAAGCAATCAGCCCCAGCATTTT. It encodes CSARDAPTSNQPQHF. The genes are TRBV20-1 and TRBJ1-5, with D unclear. This CDR3 is 15 amino acids long. Trimming took 0 bases from V and 1 from J, leaving 10 bases between them. Germline CDR1 and CDR2: DFQATT and SNEGSKA (reference sequence).

This clonotype was detected ten times or more. V gene TRBV5-1 combines with J gene TRBJ1-1; 8 nucleotides align to TRBD1. Germline assignment: CDR1 SGHRS and CDR2 YFSETQ. The CDR3 loop spans 13 amino acids. J was trimmed by 11 bases and V by 4 bases; bases with no gene match: 10. DNA of the CDR3: TGCGCCAGCAGCAAGGACAGGGACGCCCGGGCTTTCTTT. This gives the protein CASSKDRDARAFF.

The chain uses TRBV21-1 and TRBJ2-7. TRBV21-1 is a listed pseudogene. The CDR3 is 14 amino acids. Here the CDR3 DNA reads TGTGCCAGCAGCAGAACACTATCCGGCTACGAGCAGTACTTC. It specifies CASSRTLSGYEQYF.

This clonotype occurred a few times. The chain employs TRBV18 and TRBJ1-1; 7 bases are a match to TRBD1. The germline CDR1 and CDR2 sequences are KGHSH and LQKENI. CDR3 length equals 17 residues. V was clipped by 3 bases and J by 2 bases; unmatched bases: 12. The CDR3 is CASSPPSPGTDNTEAFF. The CDR3 DNA sequence: TGTGCCAGCTCACCTCCAAGTCCCGGGACAGACAACACTGAAGCTTTCTTT.

This clonotype was observed many times. The rearrangement links TRBV11-1 to TRBJ2-1; either TRBD1 or TRBD2 may fit D (6 bases each). V was cut by 1 base and J by 12 bases, with 10 bases left in between. The CDR3 has 12 amino acids. Germline CDR1 and CDR2: SGHAT and FQDESV (reference sequence). The CDR3 bases are TGTGCCAGCAGCTTAGGAGGGGGGTTGCAGTTCTTC. Its translation is CASSLGGGLQFF.

This clonotype showed up just a few times. The V and J genes are TRBV3-1 and TRBJ2-7; D remains ambiguous. CDR1 LGHDT and CDR2 YNNKEL come from the germline V gene (reference sequence). V lost 1 base, J lost 4 bases, and 14 bases lay in between. CDR3 length: 15 residues. For the CDR3, the DNA is TGTGCCAGCAGCCAAGGCACCTCAGTTCCGTACGAGCAGTACTTC. Protein product: CASSQGTSVPYEQYF.

At least ten counts were recorded for this clonotype. The V gene is TRBV7-3, the J gene TRBJ2-5, with D perhaps matching TRBD1 (5 bases). In germline, CDR1 is SGHTA, CDR2 FQGTGA. This CDR3 contains 13 residues. V dropped 3 bases and J dropped 5 bases, with 10 bases sitting between them. Here the CDR3 DNA reads TGTGCCAGCAGCTTGGAAGGGGTTGAGACCCAGTACTTC. Encoded protein: CASSLEGVETQYF.

This clonotype has more than one count but fewer than ten. The chain links TRBV20-1 to TRBJ1-1; the D is unclear. Germline CDR1 DFQATT, CDR2 SNEGSKA (reference sequence). V gave up 7 bases and J gave up 4 bases, with 16 bases separating them. The CDR3 covers 13 residues. In nucleotides, the CDR3 is TGCAGTGTCAGGAGCGGGCGGGGCACTGAAGCTTTCTTT. It codes for CSVRSGRGTEAFF.

This clonotype was seen more than once but under ten times. The rearrangement uses TRBV30 and TRBJ2-1, with a weak D call TRBD2 (5 bases). V dropped 3 bases and J dropped 7 bases, with 16 bases sitting between them. CDR3 length: 14 residues. Germline values: CDR1 GTSNPN, CDR2 SVGIG (reference sequence). CDR3 bases: TGTGCCTGGAGAAGAGGGTCTCGGACTAATGAGCAGTTCTTC. The encoded protein is CAWRRGSRTNEQFF.

This clonotype was detected ten times or more. The rearrangement links TRBV7-2 to TRBJ1-3; D not certain. Germline CDR1 reads SGHTA; CDR2 reads FQGNSA. The V gene lost 1 base and the J gene lost 0 bases, with 13 bases spanning the gap. This CDR3 has 17 amino acids. The CDR3 is CASSLVGSANSGNTIYF. The CDR3 DNA sequence: TGTGCCAGCAGCTTAGTGGGGTCGGCGAACTCTGGAAACACCATATATTTT.

This clonotype was seen a handful of times. The rearrangement links TRBV19 to TRBJ1-4; D unresolved. V shed 5 bases and J shed 0 bases, with 10 bases lying between them. Germline-derived CDR1 and CDR2 are LNHDA and SQIVND (reference sequence). This CDR3 contains 15 residues. The CDR3 DNA sequence: TGTGCCAGTAGTTCCGGTTTTGCAACTAATGAAAAACTGTTTTTT. It codes for CASSSGFATNEKLFF.

This clonotype was seen at least ten times. The chain combines TRBV4-3 with TRBJ2-1, with a possible D match to TRBD2 (7 bases). CDR1 and CDR2 (germline): LGHNA, YSLEER. V lost 4 bases to trimming and J lost 9 bases, with 19 bases between them. This CDR3 is 15 amino acids long. The CDR3 nucleotides read TGCGCCAGCAGCCTTACAGCCGGGGGGCCGGGTGAGCAGTTCTTC. As protein: CASSLTAGGPGEQFF.

This clonotype was seen repeatedly, ten times or more. The chain links TRBV7-3 to TRBJ2-7; a weak D match, TRBD2 (5 bases). The CDR3 has 12 amino acids. Germline values: CDR1 SGHTA, CDR2 FQGTGA. With 2 bases removed from V and 5 bases from J, the gap between germline ends came to 7 bases. CDR3 DNA: TGTGCCAGCAGCTTATACGGGGACGAGCAGTACTTC. It encodes CASSLYGDEQYF. Based on the CDR3 plus reference TRBV7-3 and TRBJ2-7, the full variable domain is GAGVSQTPSNKVTEKGKYVELRCDPISGHTALYWYRQSLGQGPEFLIYFQGTGAADDSGLPNDRFFAVRPEGSVSTLKIQRTERGDSAVYLCASSLYGDEQYFGPGTRLTVT.

This clonotype was seen more than once but under ten times. V and J are TRBV12-3 or TRBV12-4 and TRBJ2-3, with TRBD2 identical over 15 bases. The junction had 9 bases not matched to a gene; V was cut back by 6 bases and J by 2 bases. CDR3 size: 18 residues. The CDR3 nucleotides read TGTGCCAGCAGCCGGTGGGGACTAGCGGGAGGAAACACAGATACGCAGTATTTT. Translated, it gives CASSRWGLAGGNTDTQYF.

This clonotype has ten or more counts. V and J are TRBV7-2 and TRBJ2-7, with TRBD1 matching over 7 bases. Trimming removed 7 bases from V and 9 bases from J; junction bases left unmatched: 15. The CDR3 has 14 amino acids. Germline assignment: CDR1 SGHTA and CDR2 FQGNSA. The CDR3 DNA follows: TGTGCCAGCACCTTCCGAGGGACAGCGTTTCGGCAGTACTTC. This translates into CASTFRGTAFRQYF.

Many counts were recorded for this clonotype. V usage is TRBV20-1 and J usage is TRBJ2-5, with TRBD2 matching over 11 bases. The CDR3 spans 13 residues. Trimming took 5 bases from V and 5 from J; bases not matched to a gene: 4. CDR1 DFQATT and CDR2 SNEGSKA come from the germline V gene (reference sequence). Written as DNA, the CDR3 is TGCAGTGCTTCGACTAGCGGGGTGGAGACCCAGTACTTC. Protein sequence: CSASTSGVETQYF.

The rearrangement uses TRBV6-1 and TRBJ2-3, with 7 bases lining up with TRBD1. Germline V gene data show CDR1 as MNHNS and CDR2 as SASEGT. This CDR3 is built from 16 residues. With V trimmed by 6 bases and J by 9 bases, 18 bases remained unmatched. CDR3 nucleotide sequence: TGTGCCAGCAGGGGACAGATACCCTTACCGGTGGTGACGCAGTATTTT. Amino acid sequence: CASRGQIPLPVVTQYF.

This clonotype has ten or more counts. This rearrangement joins TRBV10-3 to TRBJ1-6; 8 nucleotides match TRBD1. The CDR3 runs 14 residues. V lost 4 bases, J lost 4 bases, and 0 bases stayed unmatched. From germline, CDR1 is ENHRY and CDR2 SYGVKD. As DNA, the CDR3 is TGTGCCATCAGTGGACAGGGGTATAATTCACCCCTCCACTTT. Amino acids: CAISGQGYNSPLHF.

This clonotype occurred many times. The V and J genes are TRBV7-6 and TRBJ2-1; 8 bases are shared with TRBD2. Germline CDR1 and CDR2: SGHVS and FNYEAQ. Trimming removed 5 bases from V and 10 bases from J; junction bases left unmatched: 4. The CDR3 covers 12 residues. The CDR3 DNA sequence: TGTGCCAGCAGCCGGAGACTAGCGGAGCAGTTCTTC. The encoded protein is CASSRRLAEQFF.

Only a few counts were recorded for this clonotype. This chain connects TRBV19 to TRBJ2-7; D not certain. V dropped 1 base and J dropped 3 bases, with 10 bases sitting between them. The germline gives CDR1 LNHDA, CDR2 SQIVND (reference sequence). This CDR3 contains 14 residues. In DNA, the CDR3 is TGTGCCAGTAGTATAGCAAACACAAACTACGAGCAGTACTTC. Protein sequence: CASSIANTNYEQYF.

This clonotype was recorded at least ten times. V usage is TRBV11-2 and J usage is TRBJ2-1, with unresolved D. Germline CDR1 is SGHAT and CDR2 is FQNNGV. This CDR3 has 12 amino acids. V lost 4 bases and J 8 bases, leaving 9 bases between the germline ends. CDR3 in amino acids: CASSSTGDEQFF. The CDR3, as DNA: TGTGCCAGCAGCTCCACTGGGGATGAGCAGTTCTTC.

This clonotype was recorded many times. The J gene is TRBJ2-5, the V gene TRBV20-1, with a weak D call TRBD2 (6 bases). Trimming left V 5 bases short and J 1 base short, with 14 bases between. The CDR3 totals 14 residues. Germline V gene lookup returns CDR1 DFQATT and CDR2 SNEGSKA (reference sequence). The CDR3 loop reads CSALIAALQETQYF. In nucleotides, the CDR3 is TGCAGTGCTCTTATAGCGGCTCTCCAAGAGACCCAGTACTTC.

In its sample, this clonotype was seen many times. The chain joins TRBV6-5 to TRBJ2-7, with D hard to call. Trimming shortened V by 9 bases and J by 6 bases, and 15 bases separated the two germline ends. The CDR3 sequence is 12 residues long. Germline CDR1 and CDR2: MNHEY and SVGAGI. The CDR3 coding sequence is TGTGCCAGTTGGTTCGGAAATGGCGAGCAGTACTTC. It translates to CASWFGNGEQYF.

This clonotype appeared many times. This chain uses TRBV4-3 with TRBJ2-2; unclear D gene. Germline CDR1 reads LGHNA; CDR2 reads YSLEER. V lost 3 bases, J lost 4 bases, and 12 bases lay in between. The CDR3 covers 15 residues. The CDR3 protein is CASSQAGPGTGELFF. As DNA, the CDR3 is TGCGCCAGCAGCCAGGCCGGGCCTGGCACCGGGGAGCTGTTTTTT.